The 28 T cell receptor beta chains below come from one sample, sequenced in a study of regulatory T cells in long-lasting Graves disease. Time point in this sample: newly diagnosed GD, antithyroid drugs for less than 3 months. PBMCs provided the RNA from which the TCR library was made. According to the study, TCR beta libraries were built with iRepertoire HTBI primers and CDR3-region Arm-PCR. TCRdb independently ran MiXCR on the multiplex PCR reads; one entry per CDR3 protein. The sample has about 540,000 distinct CDR3 sequences, around an eighth seen once. These data were also filed under a second study, of T cells in Graves' hyperthyroidism and ophthalmopathy.

Sequencing used peripheral blood mononuclear cells (PBMCs), obtained at new diagnosis, from a patient treated with antithyroid drugs. These receptors all stem from a young man with Graves disease.

The chain uses TRBV20-1 and TRBJ2-1, with 7 bases identical to TRBD1. This CDR3 is built from 14 residues. Germline CDR1 reads DFQATT; CDR2 reads SNEGSKA (reference sequence). V dropped 3 bases and J dropped 5; count of bases not matched to a gene: 7. CDR3 in amino acids: CSASGDREDNEQFF. The CDR3 coding sequence is TGCAGTGCTAGTGGCGACAGGGAAGACAATGAGCAGTTCTTC.

This clonotype appeared a few times. The V gene is TRBV18, the J gene TRBJ2-1; 8 nucleotides align to TRBD1. The CDR3 runs to 15 residues. Germline V gene lookup returns CDR1 KGHSH and CDR2 LQKENI. The V segment lost 2 bases and the J segment 7 bases; nucleotides outside the gene matches: 7. CDR3 residues: CASSPNQGARNEQFF. In DNA form, the CDR3 reads TGTGCCAGCTCACCAAATCAGGGGGCGAGGAATGAGCAGTTCTTC.

This clonotype was detected only a few times. V is TRBV2 and J is TRBJ2-1, with D tentatively TRBD1 (6 bases). The CDR3 sequence is 16 residues long. Trimming stripped 8 bases from V and 5 bases from J, with 22 bases between. Per germline, CDR1 SNHLY and CDR2 FYNNEI. The CDR3 DNA sequence: TGTGCCAGCCAAGGACAGCCCCGAGTCCTGCACAATGAGCAGTTCTTC. The encoded protein is CASQGQPRVLHNEQFF. Drawing the rest from reference TRBV2 and TRBJ2-1, the complete variable domain is EPEVTQTPSHQVTQMGQEVILRCVPISNHLYFYWYRQILGQKVEFLVSFYNNEISEKSEIFDDQFSVERPDGSNFTLKIRSTKLEDSAMYFCASQGQPRVLHNEQFFGPGTRLTVL.

This clonotype was seen at least ten times. Germline is not matched at one junction end, which may reflect a read error. The rearrangement joins TRBV2 to TRBJ2-3, with D hard to call. CDR1 is SNHLY, CDR2 FYNNEI, per germline. The CDR3 has 16 amino acids. CDR3 bases: TGTGCCAGCACTGAACGTGGAATATACCACACAGATACGCAGTATTTT. The encoded protein is CASTERGIYHTDTQYF.

This clonotype was observed many times. The gene calls are TRBV28 and TRBJ2-4; possible D gene TRBD2, 5 bases. Germline V gene data show CDR1 as MDHEN and CDR2 as SYDVKM. Trimming left V 6 bases short and J 1 base short, with 10 bases between. The CDR3 is made up of 14 amino acids. The CDR3 DNA reads as TGTGCCAGCAGAAAGGAGGCGGCCAAAAACATTCAGTACTTC. This encodes CASRKEAAKNIQYF.

This clonotype was counted many times. This chain links TRBV20-1 with TRBJ2-3, with TRBD2 identical over 9 bases. Trimming cost V 5 bases and J 6 bases; bases outside gene matches: 18. This CDR3 has 17 amino acids. CDR1 and CDR2 from the germline V gene are DFQATT and SNEGSKA (reference sequence). The CDR3 region is CSAADPMSGGRGDTQYF. DNA of the CDR3: TGCAGTGCTGCAGATCCGATGAGCGGCGGGAGGGGGGATACGCAGTATTTT.

The chain uses TRBV30 and TRBJ2-1, with D tentatively TRBD2 (6 bases). Trimming shortened V by 0 bases and J by 4 bases, and 7 bases separated the two germline ends. This CDR3 is 13 amino acids long. Germline CDR1 reads GTSNPN; CDR2 reads SVGIG (reference sequence). CDR3 sequence (DNA): TGTGCCTGGAGTGTACTAGCATACAATGAGCAGTTCTTC. It encodes CAWSVLAYNEQFF.

Note on this clonotype: This may arise from a read error, as a much more abundant clone is one base away. Because the CDR3 is missing its conserved closing phenylalanine or tryptophan, this is likely a read error. V usage is TRBV29-1 and J usage is TRBJ2-2, with D possibly TRBD1 on 6 matching bases. Between the trimmed V and J ends, which lost 7 bases and 2 bases, there was a span of 17 bases. Germline assignment: CDR1 SQVTM and CDR2 ANQGSEA. The CDR3 has 15 residues. The CDR3 coding sequence is TGCAGCGCCCAAGTCTCCGGGACAAACACCGGGGAGCTGTTTCTT. It specifies CSAQVSGTNTGELFL.

In this sample, this clonotype turned up many times. CDR3 sequence reads: CSAGGGVSNQPQHF. The DNA for the CDR3 is TGCAGTGCTGGAGGCGGCGTTAGCAATCAGCCCCAGCATTTT. The chain joins TRBV20-1 to TRBJ1-5; D remains unclear. CDR1 is DFQATT and CDR2 is SNEGSKA in the germline V gene (reference sequence). V was trimmed by 5 bases and J by 0 bases, leaving 11 bases between them. The CDR3 consists of 14 residues.

There are many counts of this clonotype. This chain connects TRBV28 to TRBJ2-2, with 9 positions matching TRBD1. V lost 6 bases and J lost 6; bases outside the gene matches: 5. The CDR3 loop spans 14 amino acids. Germline loops: CDR1 MDHEN, CDR2 SYDVKM. The CDR3 loop reads CASRGTGWAGELFF. CDR3 nucleotides: TGTGCCAGCAGGGGGACAGGGTGGGCCGGGGAGCTGTTTTTT.

This clonotype occurred a few times. The V and J genes are TRBV4-2 and TRBJ2-7, with D possibly TRBD2 on 6 matching bases. V gave up 3 bases and J gave up 0 bases, with 27 bases separating them. Germline V CDR1 and CDR2: LGHNA, YNFKEQ. The length of the CDR3 is 20 residues. The CDR3 loop is CASSQNLQGAGPQTSYEQYF. For the CDR3, the DNA is TGTGCCAGCAGCCAGAACCTCCAAGGGGCGGGGCCCCAAACCTCCTACGAGCAGTACTTC.

This clonotype was counted ten times or more. The chain uses TRBV18 and TRBJ1-1; D unclear. This CDR3 spans 15 amino acids. The germline V gene has CDR1 KGHSH and CDR2 LQKENI. The V gene lost 6 bases and the J gene lost 0 bases, with 14 bases spanning the gap. The CDR3 region is CASSLTPEMNTEAFF. The DNA for the CDR3 is TGTGCCAGCTCGCTAACCCCCGAAATGAACACTGAAGCTTTCTTT.

This clonotype showed up just a few times. The chain carries TRBV5-8 and TRBJ2-1, with 10 bases matching TRBD2. The CDR3 runs to 16 residues. CDR1 is SGHTS and CDR2 is YDEGEE in the germline V gene. V dropped 0 bases and J dropped 3; count of bases not matched to a gene: 3. The CDR3 protein is CASSLGTSGIYNEQFF. Here the CDR3 DNA reads TGTGCCAGCAGCTTGGGTACTAGCGGGATCTACAATGAGCAGTTCTTC.

The genes are TRBV29-1 and TRBJ2-3, with D unclear. V lost 4 bases and J 0 bases, leaving 8 bases between the germline ends. The V gene's germline CDR1 is SQVTM and CDR2 ANQGSEA. The CDR3 is 13 amino acids. For the CDR3, the DNA is TGCAGCGTTGTGAGTTCTAGCACAGATACGCAGTATTTT. Amino acids: CSVVSSSTDTQYF.

This clonotype was detected a few times. The V gene is TRBV19, the J gene TRBJ1-5; D may be TRBD1 (5 bases). The germline V gene encodes CDR1 LNHDA and CDR2 SQIVND (reference sequence). Between the trimmed V and J ends, which lost 3 bases and 1 base, there was a span of 16 bases. The CDR3 runs 17 residues. The CDR3 DNA reads TGTGCCAGTAGTATTTTAGGGGCCGTAGGCAGCAATCAGCCCCAGCATTTT. Encoded protein: CASSILGAVGSNQPQHF.

This clonotype was recorded once. V gene TRBV20-1 combines with J gene TRBJ2-1; 12 positions agree with TRBD2. The CDR3 sequence is 14 residues long. Germline V gene data show CDR1 as DFQATT and CDR2 as SNEGSKA (reference sequence). With 1 base clipped from V and 12 bases from J, the junction kept 7 bases outside the gene matches. Written as DNA, the CDR3 is TGCAGTGCTAGAGGGACTAGCGGGAACGTACGGCAGTTCTTC. It translates to CSARGTSGNVRQFF.

This clonotype was counted at least ten times. This chain connects TRBV2 to TRBJ1-2, with 10 nucleotides matching TRBD1. Losses at the gene ends were 6 bases for V and 8 bases for J; bases not matched to a gene: 6. This CDR3 has 13 amino acids. Germline-derived CDR1 and CDR2 are SNHLY and FYNNEI. The CDR3 coding sequence is TGTGCCAGCAGGGATGGACAGGGGGACGGCTACACCTTC. As protein: CASRDGQGDGYTF.

This clonotype was seen only a few times. V usage is TRBV28 and J usage is TRBJ2-1, with D perhaps TRBD1 (6 bases). Looked up from germline, CDR1 is MDHEN and CDR2 is SYDVKM. Trimming stripped 2 bases from V and 7 bases from J, with 12 bases between. The CDR3 is 14 residues long. CDR3 in amino acids: CASSLLPGANEQFF. The CDR3 nucleotides are TGTGCCAGCAGTTTACTACCAGGGGCGAATGAGCAGTTCTTC.

The chain recombines TRBV27 with TRBJ1-5, with 8 bases lining up with TRBD1. V trimming: 10 bases; J trimming: 2 bases; junction bases outside the gene matches: 7. This CDR3 is built from 14 residues. Germline loops: CDR1 MNHEY, CDR2 SMNVEV (reference sequence). Written as DNA, the CDR3 is TGTGCCACTCGACAGGGGACGGGCAATCAGCCCCAGCATTTT. Translated: CATRQGTGNQPQHF.

This clonotype has at least ten counts. This CDR3 is CSALTGRAEAFF. The CDR3 coding sequence is TGCAGCGCCCTGACGGGGAGGGCTGAAGCTTTCTTT. The V call is TRBV29-1, the J call TRBJ1-1; no clear D. Germline CDR1 SQVTM, CDR2 ANQGSEA. V was clipped by 7 bases and J by 6 bases, with 15 bases between them. This CDR3 comprises 12 residues.

This clonotype was seen a few times. This rearrangement joins TRBV27 to TRBJ2-2; D unclear. Germline CDR1 is MNHEY and CDR2 is SMNVEV (reference sequence). The length of the CDR3 is 12 residues. V was shortened by 6 bases and J by 9 bases, with 11 bases between the two germline ends. In DNA, the CDR3 is TGTGCCAGCAGCTTCTTTGGGCGGGAGCTGTTTTTT. Its protein is CASSFFGRELFF.

This clonotype was picked up a small number of times. The chain employs TRBV12-5 and TRBJ2-5; 16 bases are shared with TRBD2. CDR3 length equals 16 residues. The germline V gene encodes CDR1 LGHNT and CDR2 FRNRAP. With 4 bases clipped from V and 4 bases from J, the junction kept 3 bases outside the gene matches. The CDR3 spells CASGSGLAGGPETQYF. CDR3 bases: TGTGCTAGTGGTTCGGGACTAGCGGGAGGGCCAGAGACCCAGTACTTC.

This clonotype was picked up a small number of times. The V call is TRBV29-1, the J call TRBJ2-1; 9 nucleotides agree with TRBD1. With 4 bases clipped from V and 6 bases from J, the junction kept 7 bases outside the gene matches. The V gene's germline CDR1 is SQVTM and CDR2 ANQGSEA. The CDR3 is 14 residues long. CDR3 bases: TGCAGCGTTGGGAGGGGGACAGGGCTCAATGAGCAGTTCTTC. It encodes CSVGRGTGLNEQFF.

The rearrangement joins TRBV14 to TRBJ1-6; D is ambiguous. CDR3 length equals 17 residues. Trimming took 0 bases from V and 9 from J, leaving 18 bases between them. From germline, CDR1 is SGHDN and CDR2 FVKESK. This CDR3 reads CASSQEGGRIRASPLHF. The CDR3 nucleotides are TGTGCCAGCAGCCAAGAGGGCGGCAGGATCCGCGCTTCACCCCTCCACTTT.

Notes on this clonotype: A far bigger clonotype differs at one base, so this is likely a read error. This chain connects TRBV12-3 or TRBV12-4 to TRBJ2-5, with D perhaps being TRBD1 or TRBD2 (5 bases each). The V end lost 6 bases, the J end lost 1 base, and 15 bases lay between the germline ends. The CDR3 loop spans 15 amino acids. The CDR3, as DNA: TGTGCCAGCAGAGGGAAGGGGCGGGCCCAAGAGACCCAGTACTTC. Amino acids: CASRGKGRAQETQYF.

Concerning this clonotype: This may stem from a read error, because a much larger clone lies one nucleotide away. Lacking the conserved final phenylalanine or tryptophan, this CDR3 likely reflects a read error. This chain connects TRBV15 to TRBJ2-1; 9 bases map to TRBD2. The end of the DNA fits TRBJ2-5 better, so the J call may be wrong. Per the germline V gene, CDR1 is LNHNV and CDR2 is YYDKDF (reference sequence). The CDR3 is 15 amino acids. Here the CDR3 reads CATSRDLAGGETQYL. CDR3 DNA sequence: TGTGCCACCAGCAGAGATCTTGCGGGAGGGGAGACCCAGTACCTC.

This clonotype was observed many times. The gene calls are TRBV7-9 and TRBJ2-5; TRBD2 might be the D (6 bases). The CDR3 contains 14 residues. The ends were cut back, 4 bases at V and 5 bases at J, with 14 bases in the middle. CDR1 and CDR2 (germline): SEHNR, FQNEAQ (reference sequence). For the CDR3, the DNA is TGTGCCAGCAGCTCTGGAGGGGTCCAGGAGACCCAGTACTTC. This translates into CASSSGGVQETQYF. Full variable domain (rest looked up from reference TRBV7-9 and TRBJ2-5): DTGVSQNPRHKITKRGQNVTFRCDPISEHNRLYWYRQTLGQGPEFLTYFQNEAQLEKSRLLSDRFSAERPKGSFSTLEIQRTEQGDSAMYLCASSSGGVQETQYFGPGTRLLVL.

This clonotype has only a few counts. The V gene is TRBV5-1, the J gene TRBJ2-7; 7 bases align to TRBD1. This CDR3 comprises 18 residues. In germline, CDR1 is SGHRS, CDR2 YFSETQ. With V trimmed by 4 bases and J by 1 base, 17 bases remained unmatched. CDR3 protein: CASSPGTAVTSSSYEQYF. CDR3 nucleotides: TGCGCCAGCAGCCCGGGGACAGCTGTGACATCTTCTTCCTACGAGCAGTACTTC.